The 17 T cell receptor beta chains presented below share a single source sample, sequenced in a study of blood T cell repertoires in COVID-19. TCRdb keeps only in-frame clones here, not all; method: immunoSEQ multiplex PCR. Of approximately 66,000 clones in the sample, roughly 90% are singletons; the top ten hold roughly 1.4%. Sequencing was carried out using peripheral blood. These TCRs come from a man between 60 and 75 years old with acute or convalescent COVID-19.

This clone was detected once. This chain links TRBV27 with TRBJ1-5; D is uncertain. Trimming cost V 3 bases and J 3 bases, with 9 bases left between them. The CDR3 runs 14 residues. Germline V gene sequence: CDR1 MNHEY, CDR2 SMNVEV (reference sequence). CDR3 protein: CASSFEGVNQPQHF. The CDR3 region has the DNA TGTGCCAGCAGTTTTGAGGGAGTCAATCAGCCCCAGCATTTT.

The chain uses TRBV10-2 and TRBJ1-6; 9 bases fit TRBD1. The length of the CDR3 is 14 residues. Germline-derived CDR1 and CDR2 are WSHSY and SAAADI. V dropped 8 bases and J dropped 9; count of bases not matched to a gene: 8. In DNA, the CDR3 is TGCGCCAGCGGGGGACAGGGATATGGTTCACCCCTCCACTTT. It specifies CASGGQGYGSPLHF.

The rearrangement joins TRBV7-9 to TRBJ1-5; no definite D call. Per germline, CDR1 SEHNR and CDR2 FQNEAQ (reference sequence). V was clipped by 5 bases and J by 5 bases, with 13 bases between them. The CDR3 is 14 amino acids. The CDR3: CASSPRDWDQPQHF. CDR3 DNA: TGTGCCAGCAGCCCCCGGGATTGGGATCAGCCCCAGCATTTT.

DNA for the CDR3: TGCGCCAGCAGCCAAGCGTCCGGGGCGCAGGGGTATAATTCACCCCTCCACTTT. It yields the protein CASSQASGAQGYNSPLHF. The J gene is TRBJ1-6, the V gene TRBV4-1; perhaps TRBD1 as D (6 bases). Trimming took 1 base from V and 4 from J, leaving 17 bases between them. The CDR3 has 18 residues. CDR1 is MGHRA and CDR2 is YSYEKL in the germline V gene.

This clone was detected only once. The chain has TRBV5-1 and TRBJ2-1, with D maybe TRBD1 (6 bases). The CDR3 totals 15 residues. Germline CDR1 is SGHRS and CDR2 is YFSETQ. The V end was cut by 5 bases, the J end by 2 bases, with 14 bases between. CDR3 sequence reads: CASRGTSDPYNEQFF. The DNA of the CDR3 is TGCGCCAGCAGGGGGACATCGGACCCCTACAATGAGCAGTTCTTC.

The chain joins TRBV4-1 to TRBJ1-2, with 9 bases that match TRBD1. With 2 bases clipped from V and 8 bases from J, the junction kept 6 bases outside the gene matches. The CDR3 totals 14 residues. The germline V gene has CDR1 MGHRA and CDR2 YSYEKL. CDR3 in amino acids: CASSQPGQGRGYTF. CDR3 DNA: TGCGCCAGCAGCCAACCCGGACAGGGGAGGGGCTACACCTTC.

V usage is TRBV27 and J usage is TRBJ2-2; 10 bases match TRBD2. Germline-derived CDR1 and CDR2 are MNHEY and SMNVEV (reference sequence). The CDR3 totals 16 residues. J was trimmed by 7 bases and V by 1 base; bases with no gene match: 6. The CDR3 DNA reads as TGTGCCAGCAGTTTATTAGCTAGCGGGGGAGTCGGGGAGCTGTTTTTT. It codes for CASSLLASGGVGELFF.

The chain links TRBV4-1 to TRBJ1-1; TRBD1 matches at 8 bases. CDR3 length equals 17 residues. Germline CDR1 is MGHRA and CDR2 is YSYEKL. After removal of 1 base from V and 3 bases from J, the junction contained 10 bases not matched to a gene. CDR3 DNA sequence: TGCGCCAGCAGCCAAGCTGGGACAGGAGGAACTTACACTGAAGCTTTCTTT. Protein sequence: CASSQAGTGGTYTEAFF.

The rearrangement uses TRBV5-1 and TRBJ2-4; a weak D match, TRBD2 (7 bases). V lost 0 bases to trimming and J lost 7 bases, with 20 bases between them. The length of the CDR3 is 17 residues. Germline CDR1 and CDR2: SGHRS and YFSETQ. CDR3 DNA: TGCGCCAGCAGCTTGGCCGGGGGGAGGGGGACCGCCAACATTCAGTACTTC. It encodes CASSLAGGRGTANIQYF.

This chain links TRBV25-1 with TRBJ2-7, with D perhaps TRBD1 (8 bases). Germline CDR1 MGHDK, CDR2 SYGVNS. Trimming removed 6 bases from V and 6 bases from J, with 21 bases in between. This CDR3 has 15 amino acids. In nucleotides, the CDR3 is TGTGCCAGCAGCCCTGGGGGGAACAGGGGGGGCGAGCAGTACTTC. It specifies CASSPGGNRGGEQYF.

CDR3 nucleotide sequence: TGTGCCATCAGTGTAGGGGTTAAAGACACCGGGGAGCTGTTTTTT. Translated: CAISVGVKDTGELFF. The V gene is TRBV10-3, the J gene TRBJ2-2; a possible D gene is TRBD1 (5 bases). There are 15 residues in the CDR3. Germline CDR1 ENHRY, CDR2 SYGVKD. Deletions cut 4 bases from V and 3 bases from J, with 12 bases between.

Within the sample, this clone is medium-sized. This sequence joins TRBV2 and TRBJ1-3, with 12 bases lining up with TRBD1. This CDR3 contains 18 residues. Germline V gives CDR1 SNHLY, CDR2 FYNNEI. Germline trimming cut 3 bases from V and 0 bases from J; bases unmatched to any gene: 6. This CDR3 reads CASSDRDRGLDSGNTIYF. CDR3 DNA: TGTGCCAGCAGTGACCGGGACAGGGGGCTAGACTCTGGAAACACCATATATTTT.

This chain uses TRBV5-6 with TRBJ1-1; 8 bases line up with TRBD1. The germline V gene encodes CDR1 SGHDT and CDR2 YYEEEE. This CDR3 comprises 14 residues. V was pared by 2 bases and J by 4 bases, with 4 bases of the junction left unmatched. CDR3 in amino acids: CASSFYDRGTEAFF. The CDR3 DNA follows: TGTGCCAGCAGCTTCTACGACAGGGGCACTGAAGCTTTCTTT.

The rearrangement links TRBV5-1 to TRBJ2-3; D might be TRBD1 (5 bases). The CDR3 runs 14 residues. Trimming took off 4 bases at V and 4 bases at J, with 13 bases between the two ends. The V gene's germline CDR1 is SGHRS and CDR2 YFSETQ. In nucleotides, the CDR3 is TGCGCCAGCAGCGCCAGGGTGAGCGCAGATACGCAGTATTTT. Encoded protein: CASSARVSADTQYF.

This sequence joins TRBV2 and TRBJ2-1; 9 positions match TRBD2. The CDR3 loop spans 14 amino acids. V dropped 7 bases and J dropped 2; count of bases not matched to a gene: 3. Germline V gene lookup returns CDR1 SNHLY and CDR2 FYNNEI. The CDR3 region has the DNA TGTGCCAGCACGAGCGGGGGGACCTACAATGAGCAGTTCTTC. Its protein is CASTSGGTYNEQFF.

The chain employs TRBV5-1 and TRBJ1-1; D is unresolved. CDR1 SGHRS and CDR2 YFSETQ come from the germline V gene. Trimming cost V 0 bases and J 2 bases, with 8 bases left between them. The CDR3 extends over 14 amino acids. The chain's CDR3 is CASSLEAANTEAFF. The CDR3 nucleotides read TGCGCCAGCAGCTTGGAGGCGGCTAACACTGAAGCTTTCTTT.

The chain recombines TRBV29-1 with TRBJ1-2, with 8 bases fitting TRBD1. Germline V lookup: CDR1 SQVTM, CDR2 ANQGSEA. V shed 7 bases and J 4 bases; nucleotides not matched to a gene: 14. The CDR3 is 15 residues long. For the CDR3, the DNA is TGCAGCGCCTGGCGACAGGGGCCAACCGTCTATGGCTACACCTTC. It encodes CSAWRQGPTVYGYTF.